This is a list of T cell receptor beta chains from one sample in a study of T cells in Graves' hyperthyroidism and ophthalmopathy. TCRdb used MiXCR to reprocess the multiplex PCR reads, holding one entry per CDR3 protein. The sample lists roughly 110,000 distinct CDR3 sequences, 15% to 20% seen once, with about 40% in the top ten. What was sequenced was blood. The origin of the receptors is a woman in her forties or fifties with Graves' hyperthyroidism. Both conserved end residues are part of each CDR3. The D gene is left open where the match is weak. For some rows the clone size is stated as once, few or many, or as a class when expanded; others skip it.

TRBV7-9,14,many,TRBJ1-1,.,CASSLSQFRAEAFF,TGTGCCAGCAGCTTAAGTCAATTCAGGGCTGAAGCTTTCTTT
TRBV24-1,15,.,TRBJ2-1,TRBD1,CATSDSTGAHNEQFF,TGTGCCACCAGTGACTCGACAGGGGCCCACAATGAGCAGTTCTTC
TRBV3-1,16,.,TRBJ2-3,TRBD2,CASSQGGLAGADTQYF,TGTGCCAGCAGCCAAGGGGGGCTAGCGGGAGCTGATACGCAGTATTTT
TRBV19,14,many,TRBJ1-2,.,CASSHVVGDYGYTF,TGTGCCAGTAGTCACGTCGTGGGGGACTATGGCTACACCTTC
TRBV6-1,14,.,TRBJ2-3,.,CASSVGGGTDTQYF,TGTGCCAGCAGTGTCGGAGGCGGCACAGATACGCAGTATTTT
TRBV11-1,15,many,TRBJ2-4,TRBD2,CASAASGSGKNIQYF,TGTGCCAGCGCAGCTAGCGGGAGCGGCAAAAACATTCAGTACTTC
TRBV20-1,13,many,TRBJ2-1,.,CSARDPRYNEQFF,TGCAGTGCTAGAGATCCAAGATACAATGAGCAGTTCTTC
TRBV20-1,15,.,TRBJ2-5,TRBD2,CSGLPGSGRGETQYF,TGCAGTGGTCTTCCAGGCTCGGGGCGGGGGGAGACCCAGTACTTC
TRBV6-2/TRBV6-3,15,many,TRBJ2-7,TRBD2,CASSYLGREGLEQYF,TGTGCCAGCAGTTATTTAGGGCGGGAGGGCCTCGAGCAGTACTTC
TRBV29-1,16,.,TRBJ2-1,TRBD2,CSVERAGGGVSYEQFF,TGCAGCGTTGAACGAGCGGGAGGCGGGGTCTCCTACGAGCAGTTCTTC
TRBV4-1,14,.,TRBJ2-2,TRBD1,CASSPLQGTGELFF,TGCGCCAGCAGCCCTTTACAGGGGACCGGGGAGCTGTTTTTT
TRBV6-1,15,many,TRBJ2-3,TRBD1,CASSEDWDRTDTQYF,TGTGCCAGCAGTGAAGATTGGGACAGGACAGATACGCAGTATTTT
TRBV7-2,16,.,TRBJ2-7,TRBD1,CASSYLRRDRAYEQYF,TGTGCCAGCAGCTACCTCCGCCGGGACAGGGCCTACGAGCAGTACTTC
TRBV7-3,14,many,TRBJ1-1,.,CASSLILVNTEAFF,TGTGCCAGCAGCCTAATTTTGGTAAATACTGAAGCTTTCTTT
TRBV19,15,many,TRBJ2-1,TRBD2,CASSIGSGRSNEQFF,TGTGCCAGTAGTATAGGTAGCGGGAGATCTAATGAGCAGTTCTTC
TRBV7-6,16,many,TRBJ2-7,TRBD2,CASSPSSAGGSYEQYF,TGTGCCAGCAGCCCGTCATCGGCGGGAGGATCCTACGAGCAGTACTTC
TRBV2,15,many,TRBJ2-7,TRBD1,CASRLETGFSHEQYF,TGTGCCAGCAGACTCGAGACAGGGTTTTCCCACGAGCAGTACTTC
TRBV24-1,13,many,TRBJ2-1,.,CATSDPGYNEQFF,TGTGCCACCAGTGATCCAGGGTACAATGAGCAGTTCTTC
TRBV6-5,14,few,TRBJ2-7,.,CASSYSPYGYEQYF,TGTGCCAGCAGTTACAGTCCGTACGGCTACGAGCAGTACTTC
TRBV5-5,15,.,TRBJ2-7,.,CASSLIFGYSYEQYF,TGTGCCAGCAGCTTGATTTTCGGCTACTCCTACGAGCAGTACTTC
TRBV18,14,many,TRBJ2-5,.,CASSWGLGEETQYF,TGTGCCAGCTCCTGGGGACTCGGAGAAGAGACCCAGTACTTC
TRBV2,12,many,TRBJ2-1,.,CASRYEGEEQFF,TGTGCCAGCAGGTACGAGGGAGAGGAGCAGTTCTTC
TRBV7-2,14,many,TRBJ2-2,.,CASSWNMNTGELFF,TGTGCCAGCAGCTGGAACATGAACACCGGGGAGCTGTTTTTT
TRBV13,17,many,TRBJ2-1,TRBD2,CASSLKRTSGADNEQFF,TGTGCCAGCAGCTTAAAAAGGACTAGCGGAGCAGACAATGAGCAGTTCTTC
TRBV29-1,13,.,TRBJ2-3,.,CSCRGVLGDTQYF,TGCAGCTGTAGGGGAGTACTGGGGGATACGCAGTATTTT
TRBV28,15,many,TRBJ1-5,.,CASSPLSGHGQPQHF,TGTGCCAGCAGTCCCCTGTCGGGGCATGGTCAGCCCCAGCATTTT
TRBV19,12,many,TRBJ1-6,.,CASRRVGVPLHF,TGTGCCAGCCGCCGGGTTGGGGTTCCCCTCCACTTT
TRBV12-3/TRBV12-4,15,many,TRBJ1-4,.,CASCPWLGSNEKLFF,TGTGCCAGCTGTCCGTGGCTGGGGTCTAATGAAAAACTGTTTTTT
TRBV10-3,13,few,TRBJ1-2,.,CVISQGGPYGYTF,TGTGTCATCAGCCAGGGCGGCCCCTATGGCTACACCTTC
TRBV6-1,16,many,TRBJ2-1,TRBD2,CASSEARLAGPPEQFF,TGTGCCAGCAGTGAAGCGCGGCTAGCGGGACCCCCCGAGCAGTTCTTC
TRBV20-1,13,many,TRBJ2-5,TRBD2,CSAPGRAMETQYF,TGCAGTGCTCCCGGGAGGGCGATGGAGACCCAGTACTTC
TRBV2,16,many,TRBJ2-6,.,CASTWSGHSGANVLTF,TGTGCCAGCACTTGGTCAGGCCACTCTGGGGCCAACGTCCTGACTTTC
TRBV6-1,13,many,TRBJ2-5,.,CASSSQGQETQYF,TGTGCCAGCAGTTCCCAGGGGCAAGAGACCCAGTACTTC
TRBV29-1,13,few,TRBJ1-3,.,CSVVLSSGNTIYF,TGCAGCGTTGTATTGTCTTCTGGAAACACCATATATTTT
TRBV19,15,many,TRBJ1-1,.,CASSRFTPYNTEAFF,TGTGCCAGTAGTCGCTTTACACCGTACAACACTGAAGCTTTCTTT
TRBV11-2,16,many,TRBJ2-3,TRBD2,CASSLNSGRVGDTQYF,TGTGCCAGCAGCCTCAATAGCGGGAGGGTAGGTGATACGCAGTATTTT
TRBV7-3,16,many,TRBJ2-2,.,CASSPKLGAVTGELFF,TGTGCCAGCAGCCCAAAACTGGGAGCGGTCACCGGGGAGCTGTTTTTT
TRBV28,15,many,TRBJ2-5,.,CASSLRQAFGETQYF,TGTGCCAGCAGTTTGCGGCAGGCCTTCGGAGAGACCCAGTACTTC
TRBV18,14,.,TRBJ1-1,TRBD1,CASSPRTGDTEAFF,TGTGCCAGCTCACCACGGACAGGGGACACTGAAGCTTTCTTT
TRBV20-1,13,many,TRBJ1-5,TRBD1,CSAYQGVGEPQHF,TGCAGTGCTTATCAGGGGGTTGGGGAGCCCCAGCATTTT
TRBV20-1,16,.,TRBJ2-1,TRBD2,CSARDGGTSGGNEQFF,TGCAGTGCTAGAGATGGGGGGACTAGCGGGGGAAATGAGCAGTTCTTC
TRBV11-1,13,.,TRBJ2-2,.,CASSPGLAGELFF,TGTGCCAGCAGCCCCGGGCTAGCCGGGGAGCTGTTTTTT
TRBV24-1,15,.,TRBJ2-1,.,CATSDSSGGEEEQFF,TGTGCCACCAGTGATTCATCCGGCGGGGAGGAGGAGCAGTTCTTC
TRBV11-2,15,many,TRBJ2-2,.,CASSLVPDVPGELFF,TGTGCCAGCAGCTTAGTCCCCGACGTTCCCGGGGAGCTGTTTTTT
TRBV27,13,few,TRBJ2-3,.,CASSLPSTDTQYF,TGTGCCAGCAGTTTACCAAGCACAGATACGCAGTATTTT
TRBV4-2,17,few,TRBJ1-2,TRBD1,CASSQDPRQGAFSGYTF,TGTGCCAGCAGCCAAGACCCCAGGCAGGGGGCGTTCTCTGGCTACACCTTC
TRBV7-3,13,many,TRBJ2-2,.,CASSSGSVGELFF,TGTGCCAGCAGCTCTGGGTCTGTCGGGGAGCTGTTTTTT
TRBV5-1,17,many,TRBJ2-6,.,CASSSVRTDSGANVLTF,TGCGCCAGCAGCTCCGTACGGACTGACTCTGGGGCCAACGTCCTGACTTTC
TRBV5-1,15,many,TRBJ2-2,TRBD1,CASSGDRAHTGELFF,TGCGCCAGCAGCGGAGACAGGGCGCACACCGGGGAGCTGTTTTTT
TRBV28,13,many,TRBJ2-3,.,CASSPGGTDTQYF,TGTGCCAGCAGTCCGGGGGGCACAGATACGCAGTATTTT
TRBV7-6,15,many,TRBJ2-7,TRBD1,CASSPTPGQGLEQYF,TGTGCCAGCAGCCCGACGCCGGGACAGGGTCTCGAGCAGTACTTC
TRBV5-1,17,many,TRBJ1-2,.,CASSFDGDPTFNYGYTF,TGCGCCAGCAGCTTTGACGGTGATCCCACTTTTAACTATGGCTACACCTTC
TRBV2,14,.,TRBJ1-1,TRBD1,CASSDRAWNTEAFF,TGTGCCAGCAGCGACAGGGCCTGGAACACTGAAGCTTTCTTT
TRBV10-3,13,.,TRBJ1-2,.,CAIRGTHNYGYTF,TGTGCCATCAGGGGGACACATAACTATGGCTACACCTTC
TRBV3-1,15,many,TRBJ2-3,.,CASSQDPGGTDTQYF,TGTGCCAGCAGCCAAGATCCAGGGGGGACAGATACGCAGTATTTT